One and the same sample provided the 29 T cell receptor beta chains below, sequenced in a study of T cells in Graves' hyperthyroidism and ophthalmopathy. Amplification of TCR beta CDR3 regions was performed using RNA transcripts as template. The TCR CDR3 was amplified in a first-round RT-PCR using the HTBI primer set. TCRdb fed the multiplex PCR reads into MiXCR, producing one record per CDR3 protein. There are hundreds of thousands of distinct CDR3 sequences in the sample; 15% to 20% occur only once, and 40% to 50% lies in the top ten. The sequenced sample consisted of blood. These receptors originate from a man between 35 and 55 years old with Graves' ophthalmopathy.

This clonotype was seen a handful of times. The chain combines TRBV6-5 with TRBJ2-3; D not certain. V dropped 0 bases and J dropped 8 bases, with 9 bases sitting between them. The CDR3 extends over 13 amino acids. Germline lookup yields CDR1 MNHEY and CDR2 SVGAGI. This CDR3 is CASSYSFDSTQYF. The CDR3 DNA sequence: TGTGCCAGCAGTTACTCATTCGATAGTACGCAGTATTTT.

This clonotype was observed at least ten times. The rearrangement joins TRBV7-2 to TRBJ2-7, with D tentatively TRBD1 (5 bases). CDR1 is SGHTA, CDR2 FQGNSA, per germline. The CDR3 contains 13 residues. The V and J ends lost 3 bases and 2 bases respectively, with 8 bases between them. The CDR3 DNA follows: TGTGCCAGCAGCTTGCCAGGGACCTACGAGCAGTACTTC. This sequence encodes CASSLPGTYEQYF. Together with reference TRBV7-2 and TRBJ2-7, the CDR3 gives the full variable domain: GAGVSQSPSNKVTEKGKDVELRCDPISGHTALYWYRQSLGQGLEFLIYFQGNSAPDKSGLPSDRFSAERTGGSVSTLTIQRTQQEDSAVYLCASSLPGTYEQYFGPGTRLTVT.

This clonotype was picked up many times. This CDR3 is CASTLGPSHTEAFF. The DNA for the CDR3 is TGTGCCAGCACCCTAGGTCCAAGTCACACTGAAGCTTTCTTT. The V gene is TRBV11-2, the J gene TRBJ1-1; D is unclear. CDR3 length: 14 amino acids. V lost 7 bases and J 3 bases, leaving 15 bases between the germline ends. Germline-derived CDR1 and CDR2 are SGHAT and FQNNGV.

This chain connects TRBV9 to TRBJ1-2; D is perhaps TRBD1 (5 bases). The CDR3 totals 18 residues. V shed 3 bases and J shed 4 bases, with 25 bases lying between them. Looked up from germline, CDR1 is SGDLS and CDR2 is YYNGEE. In DNA, the CDR3 is TGTGCCAGCAGCGCCCGACCTCGACAGACAGCAAAATTCTATGGCTACACCTTC. Translating gives CASSARPRQTAKFYGYTF. The full variable domain, its missing parts supplied by reference TRBV9 and TRBJ1-2, is DSGVTQTPKHLITATGQRVTLRCSPRSGDLSVYWYQQSLDQGLQFLIQYYNGEERAKGNILERFSAQQFPDLHSELNLSSLELGDSALYFCASSARPRQTAKFYGYTFGSGTRLTVV.

The chain has TRBV30 and TRBJ1-2; TRBD1 is a possible D gene (6 bases). This CDR3 region has 12 residues. Trimming removed 5 bases from V and 8 bases from J, with 15 bases in between. Germline-derived CDR1 and CDR2 are GTSNPN and SVGIG (reference sequence). The CDR3 sequence: CAWRLGTKGYTF. As DNA, the CDR3 is TGTGCCTGGCGGTTAGGGACAAAAGGCTACACCTTC.

This clonotype was seen many times. V gene TRBV27 combines with J gene TRBJ2-3, with 7 bases that match TRBD1. V dropped 5 bases and J dropped 0; count of bases not matched to a gene: 8. Germline lookup yields CDR1 MNHEY and CDR2 SMNVEV (reference sequence). This CDR3 comprises 16 residues. The chain's CDR3 is CASSPGTDPSTDTQYF. CDR3 nucleotide sequence: TGTGCCAGCAGTCCCGGGACAGACCCTAGCACAGATACGCAGTATTTT.

The rearrangement joins TRBV7-6 to TRBJ1-2; D is possibly TRBD1 (6 bases). Trimming removed 5 bases from V and 8 bases from J, with 24 bases in between. Germline CDR1 and CDR2: SGHVS and FNYEAQ. The CDR3 covers 16 residues. As DNA, the CDR3 is TGTGCCAGCAGCCGGGCGATACAGGGCGGATCAGGAGGCTACACCTTC. The encoded protein is CASSRAIQGGSGGYTF.

In this sample, this clonotype turned up a few times. The chain employs TRBV6-2 or TRBV6-3 and TRBJ2-1; D is perhaps TRBD1 (5 bases). CDR1 is MNHEY and CDR2 is SVGEGT in the germline V gene. The CDR3 is made up of 15 amino acids. V lost 8 bases, J lost 5 bases, and 19 bases lay in between. The CDR3 spells CASERAMTANNEQFF. CDR3 DNA sequence: TGTGCCAGCGAGAGAGCAATGACAGCCAACAATGAGCAGTTCTTC.

This clonotype came up once. The chain joins TRBV10-3 to TRBJ2-3; D is uncertain. This CDR3 has 15 amino acids. The germline V gene encodes CDR1 ENHRY and CDR2 SYGVKD. Trimming left V 3 bases short and J 2 bases short, with 12 bases between. The CDR3 is CAISERPGFTDTQYF. CDR3 DNA: TGTGCCATCAGTGAACGTCCAGGCTTCACAGATACGCAGTATTTT.

Ten or more counts support this clonotype. The rearrangement links TRBV7-9 to TRBJ2-1, with TRBD2 matching over 10 bases. The ends lost 3 bases at V and 3 bases at J; junction bases unmatched: 5. Germline assignment: CDR1 SEHNR and CDR2 FQNEAQ (reference sequence). The CDR3 consists of 16 residues. The CDR3 loop reads CASSFFRTSGYNEQFF. The CDR3 nucleotides read TGTGCCAGCAGCTTCTTTCGGACTAGCGGCTACAATGAGCAGTTCTTC.

CDR3 loop: CSAGLAGGPEQYF. In DNA, the CDR3 is TGCAGTGCTGGCCTAGCGGGAGGGCCCGAGCAGTACTTC. The V and J genes are TRBV20-1 and TRBJ2-7; 12 bases map to TRBD2. Germline CDR1 reads DFQATT; CDR2 reads SNEGSKA (reference sequence). Germline trimming cut 5 bases from V and 6 bases from J; bases unmatched to any gene: 5. The CDR3 extends over 13 amino acids.

J is TRBJ2-4 and V is TRBV27; D possibly matches TRBD1 or TRBD2 (5 bases each). Germline V gene data show CDR1 as MNHEY and CDR2 as SMNVEV (reference sequence). CDR3 size: 12 residues. V gave up 5 bases and J gave up 9 bases, with 11 bases separating them. The CDR3 nucleotides are TGTGCCAGCAGTGTGGGGGTCGGCATTCAGTACTTC. Protein sequence: CASSVGVGIQYF.

There are many counts of this clonotype. The chain is built from TRBV7-8 and TRBJ2-1; 7 nucleotides align to TRBD1. There are 16 residues in the CDR3. The germline V gene encodes CDR1 SGHVS and CDR2 FQNEAQ. The ends lost 5 bases at V and 6 bases at J; junction bases unmatched: 13. The CDR3 bases are TGTGCCAGCAGCCTTCGGAGCCCAGGGGGTTTCAATGAGCAGTTCTTC. Encoded protein: CASSLRSPGGFNEQFF.

This clonotype was detected ten times or more. The chain carries TRBV24-1 and TRBJ2-7; TRBD1 aligns across 9 bases. In germline, CDR1 is KGHDR, CDR2 SFDVKD. V dropped 9 bases and J dropped 1; count of bases not matched to a gene: 12. CDR3 length: 16 amino acids. The CDR3 nucleotides are TGTGCCACCCACAGCGGAGACAGGGGGACGTCCTACGAGCAGTACTTC. Residues: CATHSGDRGTSYEQYF.

This clonotype appeared many times. The gene calls are TRBV6-1 and TRBJ1-2; maybe TRBD1 (6 bases). This CDR3 comprises 15 residues. CDR1 MNHNS and CDR2 SASEGT come from the germline V gene. V was trimmed by 0 bases and J by 4 bases, leaving 12 bases between them. CDR3 region: CASSEATTGLYGYTF. The CDR3 DNA sequence: TGTGCCAGCAGTGAAGCGACGACAGGTCTCTATGGCTACACCTTC.

This clonotype has at least ten counts. This chain uses TRBV7-2 with TRBJ1-1, with a weak D call TRBD1 (5 bases). The germline V gene encodes CDR1 SGHTA and CDR2 FQGNSA. The CDR3 spans 15 residues. V was cut by 5 bases and J by 0 bases, with 13 bases left in between. DNA for the CDR3: TGTGCCAGCAGCGTCGGGGGATCCTTGAACACTGAAGCTTTCTTT. Translated: CASSVGGSLNTEAFF. Filled out from reference TRBV7-2 and TRBJ1-1, the complete variable domain reads GAGVSQSPSNKVTEKGKDVELRCDPISGHTALYWYRQSLGQGLEFLIYFQGNSAPDKSGLPSDRFSAERTGGSVSTLTIQRTQQEDSAVYLCASSVGGSLNTEAFFGQGTRLTVV.

This clonotype was counted ten times or more. The V gene is TRBV28, the J gene TRBJ2-7; TRBD2 aligns across 7 bases. Germline CDR1 and CDR2: MDHEN and SYDVKM. The CDR3 totals 17 residues. V lost 6 bases to trimming and J lost 5 bases; unmatched junction nucleotides: 19. In DNA, the CDR3 is TGTGCCAGCAGGGTGGCGGTTCGGCGGGAGCATGGCCACGAGCAGTACTTC. Translating gives CASRVAVRREHGHEQYF.

This clonotype was counted at least ten times. The chain has TRBV11-2 and TRBJ2-1, with TRBD2 identical over 14 bases. The CDR3 length is 16 residues. Germline loops: CDR1 SGHAT, CDR2 FQNNGV. With 3 bases clipped from V and 8 bases from J, the junction kept 6 bases outside the gene matches. The CDR3 nucleotides are TGTGCCAGCAGCTTCGGGACTAGCGGGAGAGGGCATGAGCAGTTCTTC. Its translation is CASSFGTSGRGHEQFF.

For this clonotype: Just one base apart from a much larger clone, this may be a read error. The gene calls are TRBV11-3 and TRBJ1-1, with D unresolved. Germline-derived CDR1 and CDR2 are SGHNT and YENEEA. CDR3 length: 13 residues. CDR3 sequence: CGSSFGSDTEAFF. The DNA of the CDR3 is TGTGGCAGCAGCTTTGGGAGTGACACTGAAGCTTTCTTT.

This clonotype was picked up many times. V usage is TRBV12-5 and J usage is TRBJ2-7; TRBD1 aligns across 7 bases. This CDR3 contains 13 residues. Per germline, CDR1 LGHNT and CDR2 FRNRAP. The V and J ends lost 6 bases and 2 bases, in that order; junction bases with no gene match: 4. The CDR3 spells CASGTGTPYEQYF. For the CDR3, the DNA is TGTGCTAGTGGGACAGGGACACCCTACGAGCAGTACTTC.

V and J are TRBV3-1 and TRBJ1-3; D is undetermined. Looked up from germline, CDR1 is LGHDT and CDR2 is YNNKEL (reference sequence). The V gene lost 0 bases and the J gene lost 3 bases, with 9 bases spanning the gap. The CDR3 runs 15 residues. The CDR3 nucleotides read TGTGCCAGCAGCCAAGATCTGACGGATGGAAACACCATATATTTT. This gives the protein CASSQDLTDGNTIYF.

This clonotype has only a few counts. The chain employs TRBV20-1 and TRBJ1-2; no clear D. The CDR3 runs to 12 residues. Trimming shortened V by 4 bases and J by 4 bases, and 10 bases separated the two germline ends. Germline assignment: CDR1 DFQATT and CDR2 SNEGSKA (reference sequence). The CDR3 is CSANEGAYGYTF. CDR3 sequence (DNA): TGCAGTGCTAACGAGGGAGCCTATGGCTACACCTTC.

The V gene is TRBV15, the J gene TRBJ2-1, with D unresolved. The germline V gene encodes CDR1 LNHNV and CDR2 YYDKDF (reference sequence). There are 13 residues in the CDR3. The germline V and J ends were trimmed by 6 bases and 8 bases, with 14 bases remaining between them. The CDR3 bases are TGTGCCACCAGTCCCAGTCCCTCGGATGAGCAGTTCTTC. As protein: CATSPSPSDEQFF.

The chain links TRBV6-1 to TRBJ2-2; no definite D call. The CDR3 has 17 residues. Per germline, CDR1 MNHNS and CDR2 SASEGT. Trimming left V 2 bases short and J 1 base short, with 14 bases between. Written as DNA, the CDR3 is TGTGCCAGCAGTGAAAGGGCAGGTGGGCTGAACACCGGGGAGCTGTTTTTT. Encoded protein: CASSERAGGLNTGELFF.

This clonotype was seen repeatedly, ten times or more. The chain recombines TRBV30 with TRBJ2-5; tentative D call: TRBD2 (5 bases). Germline CDR1 GTSNPN, CDR2 SVGIG (reference sequence). The CDR3 sequence is 15 residues long. Trimming pared 0 bases from V and 3 bases from J, leaving 14 bases between. The CDR3 DNA reads as TGTGCCTGGAGTGTTGGGAGACTAACCGAAGAGACCCAGTACTTC. Amino acid sequence: CAWSVGRLTEETQYF.

This clonotype came up many times. The CDR3 is CASSGTEDYGETQYF. CDR3 coding DNA: TGTGCCAGCAGTGGGACAGAAGACTACGGGGAGACCCAGTACTTC. This chain connects TRBV2 to TRBJ2-5; tentative D call: TRBD1 (6 bases). V lost 4 bases, J lost 5 bases, and 17 bases lay in between. The germline CDR1 and CDR2 sequences are SNHLY and FYNNEI. There are 15 residues in the CDR3.

This clonotype was counted only a few times. The V gene is TRBV28, the J gene TRBJ1-2; 7 bases map to TRBD1. Germline V CDR1 and CDR2: MDHEN, SYDVKM. The CDR3 is 13 residues long. Trimming removed 10 bases from V and 7 bases from J; junction bases left unmatched: 12. CDR3 nucleotide sequence: TGTGCCATCAGGGGGGGGGGGCGCGGTGGCTACACCTTC. This translates into CAIRGGGRGGYTF.

Ten or more counts support this clonotype. The chain joins TRBV7-3 to TRBJ2-5; no clear D gene. Germline values: CDR1 SGHTA, CDR2 FQGTGA. The CDR3 runs to 17 residues. V lost 4 bases to trimming and J lost 1 base, with 19 bases between them. The CDR3 bases are TGTGCCAGCAGCTCCCCCGTCCCGACGGACCGCCAAGAGACCCAGTACTTC. Its translation is CASSSPVPTDRQETQYF. Complete variable domain (other parts from reference TRBV7-3 and TRBJ2-5): GAGVSQTPSNKVTEKGKYVELRCDPISGHTALYWYRQSLGQGPEFLIYFQGTGAADDSGLPNDRFFAVRPEGSVSTLKIQRTERGDSAVYLCASSSPVPTDRQETQYFGPGTRLLVL.

Ten or more counts support this clonotype. This chain links TRBV2 with TRBJ1-4, with TRBD1 matching over 10 bases. Per germline, CDR1 SNHLY and CDR2 FYNNEI. This CDR3 is built from 13 residues. The junction had 2 bases not matched to a gene; V was cut back by 8 bases and J by 5 bases. Here the CDR3 DNA reads TGTGCCAGCCGGACAGGGGGGAATGAAAAACTGTTTTTT. It yields the protein CASRTGGNEKLFF.